The 7 T cell receptor beta chains listed next were all sequenced from one sample in a study of cytomegalovirus exposure and HLA in healthy donors. Clones were sequenced by immunoSEQ multiplex PCR, and TCRdb holds only the in-frame ones, with some missing. The sample gives 140,000 or so clones, 80% to 90% of which show up once; roughly 9.3% is in the top ten. What was sequenced was PBMCs. These receptors originate from a woman aged 18-30 years in good health and CMV-seropositive.

The genes are TRBV5-5 and TRBJ2-7; D remains unclear. The CDR3 is made up of 13 amino acids. Trimming cost V 4 bases and J 0 bases, with 8 bases left between them. Germline CDR1 is SGHKS and CDR2 is YYEKEE (reference sequence). CDR3 amino acids: CASSLIPSYEQYF. The CDR3 DNA follows: TGTGCCAGCAGCCTAATCCCCTCCTACGAGCAGTACTTC.

V gene TRBV6-1 combines with J gene TRBJ1-6; a possible D gene is TRBD1 (6 bases). Germline CDR1 is MNHNS and CDR2 is SASEGT. The CDR3 has 17 residues. The V and J ends lost 4 bases and 8 bases respectively, with 21 bases between them. The CDR3 nucleotides are TGTGCCAGCAGTGGCGGCGGACAGCTCCGGTACCATTCACCCCTCCACTTT. This sequence encodes CASSGGGQLRYHSPLHF.

The J gene is TRBJ1-1, the V gene TRBV6-6, with TRBD1 as a possible D gene (6 bases). Germline V gene sequence: CDR1 MNHNY, CDR2 SVGAGI (reference sequence). This CDR3 is built from 13 residues. Trimming took 7 bases from V and 1 from J, leaving 10 bases between them. The CDR3 loop is CASKDSSNTEAFF. CDR3 bases: TGTGCCAGCAAGGACAGTTCGAACACTGAAGCTTTCTTT.

This clone turned up a few times. The chain is built from TRBV28 and TRBJ1-2; D is possibly TRBD1 (6 bases). The V and J ends lost 6 bases and 4 bases respectively, with 12 bases between them. The germline gives CDR1 MDHEN, CDR2 SYDVKM. This CDR3 region has 13 residues. In DNA, the CDR3 is TGTGCCAGCAGGAACGGACAGCTCTATGGCTACACCTTC. Residues: CASRNGQLYGYTF.

V is TRBV7-2 and J is TRBJ2-5; 8 bases map to TRBD1. Trimming took 5 bases from V and 2 from J; bases not matched to a gene: 7. CDR1 and CDR2 (germline): SGHTA, FQGNSA. CDR3 length equals 15 residues. In DNA, the CDR3 is TGTGCCAGCAGCCTCGGACAGGGAGGTCAAGAGACCCAGTACTTC. It codes for CASSLGQGGQETQYF.

V and J are TRBV27 and TRBJ2-1; 7 bases map to TRBD1. This CDR3 has 12 residues. V trimming: 6 bases; J trimming: 5 bases; junction bases outside the gene matches: 1. CDR1 and CDR2 from the germline V gene are MNHEY and SMNVEV (reference sequence). CDR3 DNA: TGTGCCAGCAGCAGGGGGAACAATGAGCAGTTCTTC. It is translated as CASSRGNNEQFF.

The chain couples TRBV5-1 to TRBJ1-1; a possible D gene is TRBD1 (6 bases). The CDR3 spans 16 residues. Germline CDR1 and CDR2: SGHRS and YFSETQ. Trimming took off 4 bases at V and 3 bases at J, with 19 bases between the two ends. The CDR3 loop reads CASSIAGGREDTEAFF. CDR3 nucleotides: TGCGCCAGCAGCATAGCGGGGGGCAGGGAGGACACTGAAGCTTTCTTT. The full variable domain, in which reference TRBV5-1 and TRBJ1-1 provide the parts outside the CDR3, is KAGVTQTPRYLIKTRGQQVTLSCSPISGHRSVSWYQQTPGQGLQFLFEYFSETQRNKGNFPGRFSGRQFSNSRSEMNVSTLELGDSALYLCASSIAGGREDTEAFFGQGTRLTVV.